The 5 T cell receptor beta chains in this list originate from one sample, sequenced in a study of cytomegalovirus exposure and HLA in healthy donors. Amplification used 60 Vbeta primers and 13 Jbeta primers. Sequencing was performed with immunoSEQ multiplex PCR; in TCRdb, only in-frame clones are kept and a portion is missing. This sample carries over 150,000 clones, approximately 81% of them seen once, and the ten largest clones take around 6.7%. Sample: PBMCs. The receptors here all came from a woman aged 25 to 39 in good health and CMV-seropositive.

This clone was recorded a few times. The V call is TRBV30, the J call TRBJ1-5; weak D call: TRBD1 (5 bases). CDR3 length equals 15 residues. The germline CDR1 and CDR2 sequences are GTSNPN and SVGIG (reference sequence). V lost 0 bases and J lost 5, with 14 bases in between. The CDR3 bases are TGTGCCTGGAGTGTAATCTGGGGCGATCATCAGCCCCAGCATTTT. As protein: CAWSVIWGDHQPQHF.

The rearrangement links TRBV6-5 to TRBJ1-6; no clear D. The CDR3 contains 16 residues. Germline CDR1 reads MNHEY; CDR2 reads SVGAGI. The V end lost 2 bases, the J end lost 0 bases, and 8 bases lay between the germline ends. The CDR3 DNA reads TGTGCCAGCAGTTACACAGTCCTCTCCTATAATTCACCCCTCCACTTT. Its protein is CASSYTVLSYNSPLHF.

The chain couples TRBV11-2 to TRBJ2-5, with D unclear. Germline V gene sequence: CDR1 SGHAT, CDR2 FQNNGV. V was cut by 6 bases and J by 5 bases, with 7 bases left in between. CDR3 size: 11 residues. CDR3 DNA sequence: TGTGCCAGCAGTCACTCGGAGACCCAGTACTTC. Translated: CASSHSETQYF.

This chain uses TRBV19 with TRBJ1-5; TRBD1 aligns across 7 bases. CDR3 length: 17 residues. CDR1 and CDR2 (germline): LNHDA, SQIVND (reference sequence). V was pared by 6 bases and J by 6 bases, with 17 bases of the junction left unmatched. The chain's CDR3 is CASSTTQGDRAGQPQHF. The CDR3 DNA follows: TGTGCCAGTAGCACCACCCAGGGTGACAGGGCAGGTCAGCCCCAGCATTTT.

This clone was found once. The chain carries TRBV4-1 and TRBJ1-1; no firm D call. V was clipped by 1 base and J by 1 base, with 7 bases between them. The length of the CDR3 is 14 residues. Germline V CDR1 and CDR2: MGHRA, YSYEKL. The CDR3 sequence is CASSQGAKNTEAFF. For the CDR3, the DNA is TGCGCCAGCAGCCAAGGGGCAAAGAACACTGAAGCTTTCTTT.